These T cell receptor beta chains were read from a single sample in a study of blood T cell repertoires in COVID-19. Sequencing was performed with immunoSEQ multiplex PCR; in TCRdb, only in-frame clones are kept and a portion is missing. The sample has around 140,000 clones, roughly 87% seen once. The sequenced sample consisted of peripheral blood. Receptor source: a woman between 50 and 59 years old with acute or convalescent COVID-19. Each CDR3 is given with its conserved first and last residue. Fields, in order: V gene, clone size, CDR3 length, J gene, D gene, CDR3 protein, CDR3 DNA. D genes are given only for firm matches. Size is stated for part of the rows, as once, few or many counts, or as a class when the clone is expanded.

TRBV28,once,16,TRBJ1-2,.,CASSTFPAGGGYGYTF,TGTGCCAGCAGTACCTTCCCGGCCGGGGGGGGGTATGGCTACACCTTC
TRBV24-1,.,15,TRBJ2-3,TRBD1,CATSALDRAGVTQYF,TGTGCCACCAGTGCCCTGGACAGGGCTGGGGTTACGCAGTATTTT
TRBV6-5,.,15,TRBJ1-3,TRBD1,CASSYQTGAGNTIYF,TGTGCCAGCAGTTACCAAACAGGGGCTGGAAACACCATATATTTT
TRBV2,.,13,TRBJ1-2,TRBD1,CASSIDRDPGYTF,TGTGCCAGCAGTATTGACAGGGACCCTGGCTACACCTTC
TRBV3-1/TRBV3-2,.,15,TRBJ2-3,TRBD2,CASSLNSGGTDTQYF,TGTGCCAGCAGCTTAAATAGCGGGGGCACAGATACGCAGTATTTT
TRBV6-5,.,15,TRBJ2-6,.,CASRSTGSGANVLTF,TGTGCCAGCAGATCCACAGGGTCTGGGGCCAACGTCCTGACTTTC
TRBV28,.,14,TRBJ2-2,TRBD2,CASTLRREPGELFF,TGTGCCAGCACCCTGAGGCGGGAGCCCGGGGAGCTGTTTTTT
TRBV5-6,.,17,TRBJ2-2,TRBD2,CASSWLAGALNTGELFF,TGTGCCAGCAGCTGGTTAGCGGGGGCCCTGAACACCGGGGAGCTGTTTTTT
TRBV5-4,.,16,TRBJ2-1,TRBD1,CASSLQTGLTYNEQFF,TGTGCCAGCAGCCTCCAGACAGGGCTAACCTACAATGAGCAGTTCTTC
TRBV10-1,.,14,TRBJ1-1,TRBD1,CASSETGGSTEAFF,TGCGCCAGCAGTGAGACAGGGGGCAGCACTGAAGCTTTCTTT
TRBV5-1,.,16,TRBJ2-3,.,CASSLSRGGVTDTQYF,TGCGCCAGCAGCCTCTCTAGAGGGGGAGTCACAGATACGCAGTATTTT
TRBV7-9,.,13,TRBJ2-7,.,CASTPARSYEQYF,TGTGCCAGCACACCGGCGAGGTCCTACGAGCAGTACTTC
TRBV27,.,13,TRBJ2-7,.,CASSLGRGGEQYF,TGTGCCAGCAGTTTGGGAAGGGGAGGCGAGCAGTACTTC
TRBV6-6,.,15,TRBJ1-6,.,CASSYSDSTDSPLHF,TGTGCCAGCAGTTACTCGGACAGTACTGATTCACCCCTCCACTTT
TRBV30,.,16,TRBJ1-2,.,CAWSVESWRQVGGYTF,TGTGCCTGGAGTGTAGAATCGTGGAGGCAGGTCGGAGGCTACACCTTC
TRBV6-5,.,15,TRBJ2-7,.,CASSYSRLPSYEQYF,TGTGCCAGCAGTTACTCGAGACTGCCCTCCTACGAGCAGTACTTC
TRBV21-1,.,16,TRBJ2-7,.,CASSKGVRGEPYEQYF,TGTGCCAGCAGCAAAGGCGTCAGGGGAGAACCCTACGAGCAGTACTTC
TRBV21-1,.,19,TRBJ2-3,.,CASSAFSGTSGSSTDTQYF,TGTGCCAGCAGCGCTTTTTCCGGGACTAGCGGGTCTAGCACAGATACGCAGTATTTT
TRBV9,.,15,TRBJ2-7,TRBD1,CASSASGTGGYEQYF,TGTGCCAGCAGCGCTTCCGGGACAGGGGGCTACGAGCAGTACTTC
TRBV5-5,.,17,TRBJ2-3,TRBD2,CASSFYRAGGPSDTQYF,TGTGCCAGCAGCTTTTATCGAGCGGGGGGGCCCTCAGATACGCAGTATTTT
TRBV5-4,.,12,TRBJ2-3,.,CASQRGTDTQYF,TGTGCCTCGCAGAGGGGCACAGATACGCAGTATTTT
TRBV27,once,15,TRBJ2-6,.,CASSPPGSGANVLTF,TGTGCCAGCAGCCCCCCCGGCTCTGGGGCCAACGTCCTGACTTTC
TRBV24-1,.,18,TRBJ2-7,TRBD1,CATSDRPTGQGSSHEQYF,TGTGCCACCAGTGATCGGCCGACGGGACAGGGGTCGTCTCACGAGCAGTACTTC
TRBV6-6,.,14,TRBJ2-2,.,CASSYTGDTGELFF,TGTGCCAGCAGTTATACGGGGGACACCGGGGAGCTGTTTTTT